This TCR beta chain was identified during a study of post-analysis software for immune sequencing data. The wider study: Clinical courses comprised relapsing-remitting, secondary progressive and progressive-relapsing multiple sclerosis.

Study-wide points: A significant reduction in normalized Chao1 diversity was observed in multiple sclerosis patients versus controls. The authors found that F measure strongly co-clustered same-batch samples. Five TRBV segments (TRBV5-6, TRBV5-1 and TRBV20-1 among them) occurred more frequently in patients than in controls.

Germline V gene data show CDR1 as MNHEY and CDR2 as SVGAGI. V was clipped by 0 bases and J by 7 bases; unmatched bases: 5. The CDR3 extends over 14 amino acids. Unique molecular identifiers were built into the TCR beta cDNA libraries. TCRdb reprocessed the PCR reads with MiXCR, giving one entry per CDR3 protein. The sample includes roughly 580,000 distinct CDR3 sequences, roughly 47% of them seen just once. Notes on this clonotype: No antigen is known for it.

This chain connects TRBV6-5 to TRBJ1-2; 7 positions agree with TRBD1. What was sequenced was blood. This sequence originates from a girl aged 5-17 years with multiple sclerosis. The CDR3 reads CASSYSQGKRGYTF. CDR3 nucleotides: TGTGCCAGCAGTTACTCACAGGGGAAGCGTGGCTACACCTTC.